The present T cell receptor (beta chain) was sequenced within a study of blood T cell repertoires in COVID-19. The overall study: Sites across the United States, Italy and Spain contributed samples from acute and convalescent COVID-19. In each case, the material was cDNA or gDNA derived from T cells, B-cell-depleted T cells, or PBMCs.

Methods used by the authors: Reference gene primer amplification yielded estimated nucleated cell counts. Sequencing was performed with immunoSEQ multiplex PCR; in TCRdb, only in-frame clones are kept and a portion is missing. The DNA was the basis for D and trimming; V, J and clone size are from that table. The sample has 120,000 or so clones; approximately 84% are singletons. V lost 0 bases and J 2 bases, leaving 8 bases between the germline ends. Per the germline V gene, CDR1 is MGHRA and CDR2 is YSYEKL. This CDR3 region has 16 residues. The chain is built from TRBV4-1 and TRBJ2-6, with D perhaps matching TRBD1 (6 bases). This receptor was taken from a man between 65 and 85 years old with acute or convalescent COVID-19. The sequenced material came from peripheral blood. In nucleotides, the CDR3 is TGCGCCAGCAGCCAAGAGAGGGGGACTGGGGCCAACGTCCTGACTTTC. Protein sequence: CASSQERGTGANVLTF.